The sequence of this TCR beta chain was determined in a study of human T cells and chemical hapten exposure (dated by TCRdb to 2020 to 2023). For the study in its entirety: For sensitization, 2% DPC in acetone was applied to an approximately 2 cm by approximately 2 cm area of upper inner arm skin. Throughout the roughly 25-week study period, patients were also given weekly therapeutic DPC doses on the scalp. Patch testing was done on the upper back using Finn chambers containing 0.01% DPC, and results were scored after 6 days according to International Contact Dermatitis Research Group standards. Most of the patients in the cohort were female, and the cohort covered alopecia areata with under or over 50% scalp involvement, alopecia totalis and alopecia universalis. Libraries were pooled for sequencing, and per-sample TCR yields varied mainly because of small differences in library volumes within the pool. Peripheral blood TCR repertoire changes were tracked in vivo in alopecia patients during primary and secondary sensitization to the hapten diphenylcyclopropenone (DPC). Patient blood was sampled pre-sensitization (week 0) and at 2, 6 and about 24 weeks after DPC sensitization. For TCR sequencing, blood came from 25 to 35 alopecia patients at anywhere from one to four time points (pre-sensitization, 2, 6 and 24 weeks). For every blood RNA sample, sequencing covered both the TCR alpha and TCR beta chains. The study at large found these results: No change with DPC sensitization was found in the number of TCRs above 1 in 1000 frequency, and no evidence of global repertoire structure alterations was found. All patients had alopecia, a presumed autoimmune disease, so their immune response might differ from that of healthy individuals. A positive correlation was found between the number of PT1 expanded TCRs and patch test score, with significance reached at thresholds 8, 16 and 32 but not 4. Repeated subsampling changed both the strength of the expansion versus patch-test correlation and the threshold at which that correlation became significant. Significantly more large CDR3 similarity clusters were formed by expanded TCRs than by pre-sensitization or healthy control sets, consistent with antigen-driven responses.

In regard to this clonotype: Its antigen is currently not known. Per-base quality was not reported, and no clone a single base away is much larger than it.

Sample time point, as interpreted from the label and publication: patch test 3, about 24 weeks after DPC sensitization. Interpreted using the paper, the treatment or condition label stands for: therapeutic diphenylcyclopropenone sensitization with weekly scalp DPC. Total RNA was isolated from unfractionated whole blood collected in Tempus Blood RNA tubes. At each patch-test visit, blood was drawn before the patch test was applied. Patients were considered eligible if aged 18 to 70, diagnosed with alopecia and deemed suitable for DPC therapy, and patients were excluded if pregnant. The protocol used for the library was RACE. For sequencing, a NextSeq 500 was employed. During library preparation, unique molecular identifiers were attached to individual cDNA molecules so that TCRs could be counted quantitatively and reproducibly. In the authors' own workflow: Samples had a median of approximately 96,000 TCRs, with a range from roughly 20,000 to 690,600. V, J and CDR3 annotation of the TCR reads was carried out using the Decombinator software suite. For PS versus PT1 abundance plots, all samples were subsampled to the same number of TCRs (28,000). TCRs were defined as expanded if absent before sensitization and observed at least eight times at the 2-week time point. Using fastp at Q25 and MiXCR, TCRdb reprocessed the public reads and kept productive beta chains. For every CDR3 protein sequence, its rows merge into one entry that carries the most common genes and DNA. What appears here as the V and J calls and clone size reflects TCRdb's work, not the paper's. This sample gives more than 35,000 distinct CDR3 sequences in total; 10% to 15% of them show up just once. The biggest ten clones account for 2.3% of the sample.

Between the V and J ends, shortened by 5 bases and 3 bases respectively, the junction contains 14 bases. Measured from the cysteine to the phenylalanine, the CDR3 is 14 residues long. Only CDR3 DNA remains: 42 bases, in frame from the first base. Looking up the germline V gene yields CDR1 MDHEN and CDR2 SYDVKM. Material: whole blood, obtained in connection with sensitization to the hapten diphenylcyclopropenone (DPC). The sequence links TRBV28 to TRBJ2-7; the D region possibly corresponds to TRBD1 (6 bases align). This sequence was found in a woman in her thirties or forties with alopecia areata. Some clones in this sample may be carry-over from other donors' samples. The CDR3 region: CASSPTGQVYEQYF. The sequenced DNA is TGTGCCAGCAGTCCAACAGGGCAAGTCTACGAGCAGTACTTC.